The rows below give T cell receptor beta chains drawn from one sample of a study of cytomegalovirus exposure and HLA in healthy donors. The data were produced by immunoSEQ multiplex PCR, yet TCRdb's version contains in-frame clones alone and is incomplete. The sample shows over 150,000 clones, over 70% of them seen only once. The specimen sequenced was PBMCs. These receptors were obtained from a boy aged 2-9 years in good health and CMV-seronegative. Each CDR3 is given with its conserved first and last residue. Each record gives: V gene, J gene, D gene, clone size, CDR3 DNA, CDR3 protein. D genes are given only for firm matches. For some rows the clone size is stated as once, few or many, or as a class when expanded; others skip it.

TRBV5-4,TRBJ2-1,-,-,TGTGCCAGCAGCCCGGGACTCCACAATGAGCAGTTCTTC,CASSPGLHNEQFF
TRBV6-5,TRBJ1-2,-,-,TGTGCCAGCAGTTATAAGGGAGATGGCTACACCTTC,CASSYKGDGYTF
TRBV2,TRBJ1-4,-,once,TGTGCCAGCAGTGAGAAACAGGGTCTGACTAATGAAAAACTGTTTTTT,CASSEKQGLTNEKLFF
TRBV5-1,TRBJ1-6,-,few,TGCGCCAGCAGCTTAATTGCAACAGGGTTGGGTTCACCCCTCCACTTT,CASSLIATGLGSPLHF
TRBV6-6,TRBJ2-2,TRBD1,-,TGTGCCAGCAGTTACCCGGGGGACAGGGCCGGGGAGCTGTTTTTT,CASSYPGDRAGELFF
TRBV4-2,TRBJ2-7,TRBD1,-,TGTGCCAGCAGCCAAGAGGTAGCCTATGCAGGGGGCAGCACCTACGAGCAGTACTTC,CASSQEVAYAGGSTYEQYF
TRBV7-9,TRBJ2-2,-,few,TGTGCCAGCAGCTTCTCCGGGATCAACACCGGGGAGCTGTTTTTT,CASSFSGINTGELFF
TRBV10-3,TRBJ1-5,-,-,TGTGCCATCAGTGGGGACTTCTCTCCGGAAGCAGGGATGCATCAGCCCCAGCATTTT,CAISGDFSPEAGMHQPQHF
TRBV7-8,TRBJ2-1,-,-,TGTGCCAGCAGCTTAGCGCCACACCCTTCCTACAATGAGCAGTTCTTC,CASSLAPHPSYNEQFF
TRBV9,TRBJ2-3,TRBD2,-,TGTGCCAGCAGCGTAGGTTCCCAGCGGGGAAGTACAGATACGCAGTATTTT,CASSVGSQRGSTDTQYF
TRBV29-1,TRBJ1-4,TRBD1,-,TGCAGCGTCACCGGGACAGGGGACGAAAAACTGTTTTTT,CSVTGTGDEKLFF
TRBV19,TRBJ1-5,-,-,TGTGCCAGTAGTAAAACAGGGCGCGGGAGCAATCAGCCCCAGCATTTT,CASSKTGRGSNQPQHF
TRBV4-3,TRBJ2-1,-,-,TGCGCCAGCAGCCCCTCACCCACTAGAAGCAATGAGCAGTTCTTC,CASSPSPTRSNEQFF
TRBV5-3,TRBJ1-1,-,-,TGTGCCAGAAGCGACCGGGACTACTGGGAGATGAACACTGAAGCTTTCTTT,CARSDRDYWEMNTEAFF
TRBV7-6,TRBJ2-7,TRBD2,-,TGTGCCAGCAGCTTAGTGGGGGTGGGGGGGGAGCAGTACTTC,CASSLVGVGGEQYF
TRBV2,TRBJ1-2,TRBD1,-,TGTGCCAGCAGTGAGTCCGGGACAGGGGCCCCCCGGGGCTACACCTTC,CASSESGTGAPRGYTF
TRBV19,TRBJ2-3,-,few,TGTGCCAGTAGTATTTCGGCAGGGTGGACCACAGATACGCAGTATTTT,CASSISAGWTTDTQYF
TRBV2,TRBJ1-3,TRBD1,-,TGTGCCAGCAGTCAGTCAGGGGGCGGAAACACCATATATTTT,CASSQSGGGNTIYF
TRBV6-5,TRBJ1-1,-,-,TGTGCCAGCATCTGGGGAACAGGGAAGAACACTGAAGCTTTCTTT,CASIWGTGKNTEAFF
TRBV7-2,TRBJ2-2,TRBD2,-,TGTGCCAGCAGCCCCGGCGCGGGGGAGGCCGGGGAGCTGTTTTTT,CASSPGAGEAGELFF
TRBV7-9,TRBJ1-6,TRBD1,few,TGTGCCAGCAGCCGTGGGACAGTGGGATATTCACCCCTCCACTTT,CASSRGTVGYSPLHF
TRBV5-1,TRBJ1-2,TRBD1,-,TGCGCCAGCAGCTCGTTAGGACAGGAATGGTATGGCTACACCTTC,CASSSLGQEWYGYTF
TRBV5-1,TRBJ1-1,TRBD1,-,TGCGCCAGCAGAACCGACAGGGTAAGCACTGAAGCTTTCTTT,CASRTDRVSTEAFF
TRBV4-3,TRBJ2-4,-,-,TGCGCCAGCAGCCCCCGCCTGGGAGGCATTCAGTACTTC,CASSPRLGGIQYF
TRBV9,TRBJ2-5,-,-,TGTGCCAGCAGCGCCTCGGGACTGAAGCGAGAGACCCAGTACTTC,CASSASGLKRETQYF
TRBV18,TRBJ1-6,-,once,TGTGCCAGCTCACTTCAGTCCCAGGATTCACCCCTCCACTTT,CASSLQSQDSPLHF
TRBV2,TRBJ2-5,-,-,TGTGCCAGCAGTGAACTGTTGCGGCAAGAGACCCAGTACTTC,CASSELLRQETQYF
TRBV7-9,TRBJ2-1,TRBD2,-,TGTGCCAGCAGCCCGGCGACTAGCGGGGGGGCCTCCTACAATGAGCAGTTCTTC,CASSPATSGGASYNEQFF
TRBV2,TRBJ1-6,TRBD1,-,TGTGCCAGCAGCCACAGACACCCAACGGTTCGAGGGGGCGAAAATTCACCCCTCCACTTT,CASSHRHPTVRGGENSPLHF
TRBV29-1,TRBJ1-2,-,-,TGCAGCGTTGACGCTAACTATGGCTACACCTTC,CSVDANYGYTF
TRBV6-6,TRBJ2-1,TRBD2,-,TGTGCCAGCAGTTACGGTGCGGGGGGGCGTGGTGAGCAGTTCTTC,CASSYGAGGRGEQFF
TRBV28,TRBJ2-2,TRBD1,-,TGTGCCAGCAGTCCCTTGACAGGGTGGAACACCGGGGAGCTGTTTTTT,CASSPLTGWNTGELFF
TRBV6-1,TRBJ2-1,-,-,TGTGCCAGCAACGGACTCGACTCCTACAATGAGCAGTTCTTC,CASNGLDSYNEQFF
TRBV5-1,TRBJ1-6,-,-,TGCGCCAGCAGCTTGGAATCGATTTCGGTGAGCTCCTATAATTCACCCCTCCACTTT,CASSLESISVSSYNSPLHF
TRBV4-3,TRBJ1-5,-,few,TGCGCCAGCAGCCAAGTATTCGGGGGGGCGGGTCAGCCCCAGCATTTT,CASSQVFGGAGQPQHF
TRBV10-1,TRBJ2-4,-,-,TGCGCCAGCAGTGGTAAGAACTCCTTTCGGGCCAAAAACATTCAGTACTTC,CASSGKNSFRAKNIQYF
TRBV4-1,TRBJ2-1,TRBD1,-,TGCGCCAGCAGCCAAGAGACAGGGCCGAATGAGCAGTTCTTC,CASSQETGPNEQFF
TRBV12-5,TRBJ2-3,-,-,TGTGCTAGTGGTTTGCAGGGCCGGGTTTGGGATACGCAGTATTTT,CASGLQGRVWDTQYF
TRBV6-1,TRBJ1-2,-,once,TGTGCCAGCACTATAGCCAGAGCAAACTATGGCTACACCTTC,CASTIARANYGYTF
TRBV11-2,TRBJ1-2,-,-,TGTGCCAGCACCCCCGCGGGCTCCTACTCCTCTAACTATGGCTACACCTTC,CASTPAGSYSSNYGYTF
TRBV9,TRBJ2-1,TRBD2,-,TGTGCCAGCAGCTCCCGTAGCGGGAGCTCCTACAATGAGCAGTTCTTC,CASSSRSGSSYNEQFF
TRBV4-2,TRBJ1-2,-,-,TGTGCCAGCAGCCAAGAGGCGTGGACAAGCAACTATGGCTACACCTTC,CASSQEAWTSNYGYTF
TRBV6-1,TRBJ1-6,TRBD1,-,TGTGCCAGCAGCAAGACAGGGAGTGAAGGCTCACCCCTCCACTTT,CASSKTGSEGSPLHF
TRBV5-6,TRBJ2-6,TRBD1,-,TGTGCCAGCAGCCCAAGGACAGGGAAGGGCTCTGGGGCCAACGTCCTGACTTTC,CASSPRTGKGSGANVLTF
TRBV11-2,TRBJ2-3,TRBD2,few,TGTGCCAGCAGTTATGTCCCTAGCGGGGTTAGCACAGATACGCAGTATTTT,CASSYVPSGVSTDTQYF
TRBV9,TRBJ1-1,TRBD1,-,TGTGCCAGCAGCCCCCTCGGACAGGGTGGAACTGAAGCTTTCTTT,CASSPLGQGGTEAFF
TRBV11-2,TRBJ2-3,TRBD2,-,TGTGCCAGCAGCCACGTCGGCGCCAGCGGGAGAACAGATACGCAGTATTTT,CASSHVGASGRTDTQYF
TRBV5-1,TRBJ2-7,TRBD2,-,TGCGCCAGCAGGGCCCGACTAGCAGTTTCCTACGAGCAGTACTTC,CASRARLAVSYEQYF
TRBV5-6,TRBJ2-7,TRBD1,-,TGTGCCAGCAGCCCGGGACAGGGATCTGCCTACGAGCAGTACTTC,CASSPGQGSAYEQYF
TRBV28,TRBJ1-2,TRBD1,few,TGTGCCAGTTCGTCGGGACAGGGGATGGATGGCTACACCTTC,CASSSGQGMDGYTF
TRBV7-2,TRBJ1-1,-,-,TGTGCCAGCAGCCTAGGGGGAGACACTGAAGCTTTCTTT,CASSLGGDTEAFF
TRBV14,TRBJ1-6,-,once,TGTGCCAGCAGCCAAGATATGCGATCGCCCCTCCACTTT,CASSQDMRSPLHF
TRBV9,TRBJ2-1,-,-,TGTGCCAGCAGCGTCGGGGGATCCAATGAGCAGTTCTTC,CASSVGGSNEQFF
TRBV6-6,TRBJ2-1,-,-,TGTGCCAGCGGGGGGACTCGCCACAATGAGCAGTTCTTC,CASGGTRHNEQFF
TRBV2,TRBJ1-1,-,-,TGTGCCAGCAGTAAAGGGGGGGAGGGAGGTGGGTGGAACACTGAAGCTTTCTTT,CASSKGGEGGGWNTEAFF
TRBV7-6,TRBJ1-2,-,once,TGTGCCAGCAGCTTAGGAGGAGATTATGGCTACACCTTC,CASSLGGDYGYTF
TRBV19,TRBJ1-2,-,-,TGTGCCAGTAGTAGCACAACTAACTATGGCTACACCTTC,CASSSTTNYGYTF